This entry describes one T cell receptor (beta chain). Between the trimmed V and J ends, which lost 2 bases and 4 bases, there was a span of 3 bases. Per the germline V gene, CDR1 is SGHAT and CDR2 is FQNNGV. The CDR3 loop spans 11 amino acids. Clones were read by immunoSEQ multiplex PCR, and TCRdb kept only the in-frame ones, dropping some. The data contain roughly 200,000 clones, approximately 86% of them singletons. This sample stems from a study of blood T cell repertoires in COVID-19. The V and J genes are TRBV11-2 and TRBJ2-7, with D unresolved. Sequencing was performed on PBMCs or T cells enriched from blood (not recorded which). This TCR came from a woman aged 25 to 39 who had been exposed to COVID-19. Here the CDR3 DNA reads TGTGCCAGCAGCTTACAATACGAGCAGTACTTC. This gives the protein CASSLQYEQYF.